This T cell receptor beta chain is from a study of T cell repertoires in cytomegalovirus infection (dated by TCRdb to between 2018 and 2021). The study in broad terms: Alongside well-studied HLA-B-restricted epitopes, the peptide stimulations were aimed at recently identified HLA-C-restricted CMV epitopes, whose presentation resists viral immunomodulation. Donor HLA type was relevant to the analysis, as public TCR beta signatures indicated carriage of CMV infection together with the matching HLA type.

Concerning this clonotype itself: Its antigen remains unidentified. The input lacks base qualities; no much larger clone sits a single base away.

Overall study results and their limits: In both this cohort and an independent cohort of under 450 donors, the cumulative frequency of public TCR beta family members distinguished carriers of CMV infection plus the relevant HLA type. In the ex vivo response, HLA-C-restricted CMV-specific TCR beta clonotypes were dominant, and in two of eight donors the single most frequent clonotype came from this HLA-C-restricted group.

The treatment or condition label here, explained by the study, means: in vitro stimulation with specific CMV peptide epitopes to enrich CMV-specific T cells. Relative to germline, V is missing 4 bases and J is missing 4 bases, with 9 bases of the junction outside any gene match. CDR1 and CDR2 were assigned from the germline V gene as SGHVS and FNYEAQ. Measured from the cysteine to the phenylalanine, the CDR3 is 16 residues long. Solely the CDR3 DNA is kept, with 48 bases framed from the first base. Sequencing relied on an Illumina HiSeq 1500. The public sequencing data were trimmed at Q25 with fastp and processed into clonotypes with MiXCR by TCRdb, which kept only in-frame beta chains. Each CDR3 protein gets just one entry, which takes the most common genes and DNA from the rows behind it. The sample table shows roughly 990,000 distinct CDR3 sequences, and roughly 31% are seen once. Around an eighth of the sample is taken by the ten largest.

This sequence originates from a human donor in good health (CMV status not recorded). Some clones in this sample may be carry-over from other donors' samples. The chain employs TRBV7-6 and TRBJ2-3, with TRBD2 identical over 9 junction bases. Sequenced material: cultured CD8+ T cells from PBMCs, taken from culture after CMV antigen stimulation. For the CDR3, the sequence is CASSWDGGGGADTQYF. The nucleotides read TGTGCCAGCAGCTGGGATGGTGGCGGGGGGGCAGATACGCAGTATTTT.